The clone carrying this TCR beta chain has a handful of counts. The sample is drawn from a study of naive and memory T cell subsets. This sample's treatment: skin biopsy from PPD injection site in Mantoux-positive individual. The library had UMIs added by 3' ligation of an oligonucleotide to TCR cDNA. Four PCR rounds used nested alpha and beta constant region primers plus the SP2 primer. TCRdb used MiXCR to reprocess the UMI-ligation and nested PCR reads, holding one entry per CDR3 protein. The table shows about 37,000 distinct CDR3 sequences, with roughly 11% occurring only once. Trimming removed 4 bases at V and 1 base at J, with 11 bases between. Germline CDR1 is DFQATT and CDR2 is SNEGSKA (reference sequence). This CDR3 has 13 amino acids.

The chain recombines TRBV20-1 with TRBJ2-7; TRBD1 is a possible D gene (6 bases). The input for sequencing was skin, taken from a tuberculin skin test site. This clonotype originated in an adult in good health. This CDR3 reads CSANPGVSYEQYF. As DNA, the CDR3 is TGCAGTGCTAATCCAGGGGTTTCCTACGAGCAGTACTTC.